This is a list of T cell receptor beta chains from one sample in a study of cytomegalovirus exposure and HLA in healthy donors. TCRdb keeps only in-frame clones here, not all; method: immunoSEQ multiplex PCR. The table has about 110,000 clones, about 73% seen once; the top ten hold 1.3%. The specimen sequenced was PBMCs. Receptors were obtained from a woman under 40 in good health and CMV-seronegative. CDR3s include the opening cysteine and the closing phenylalanine or tryptophan. Each record gives: J gene, D gene, V gene, clone size, CDR3 protein, CDR3 DNA. The D gene is left open where the match is weak. Clone size, where shown, is once, few, many, or a class for clones that have expanded.

TRBJ2-7 . TRBV9 . CASSVGSSSSYEQYF TGTGCCAGCAGCGTAGGAAGTTCGAGCTCCTACGAGCAGTACTTC
TRBJ1-1 . TRBV7-3 . CASSPLLITEAFF TGTGCCAGCAGCCCCCTACTTATCACTGAAGCTTTCTTT
TRBJ1-6 TRBD1 TRBV7-9 . CASSLQTGVGSPLHF TGTGCCAGCAGCCTTCAAACAGGGGTTGGCTCACCCCTCCACTTT
TRBJ2-3 . TRBV10-3 . CAISEGGGPDTQYF TGTGCCATCAGTGAGGGGGGGGGCCCAGATACGCAGTATTTT
TRBJ2-5 TRBD2 TRBV6-1 . CASSHPGLPKETQYF TGTGCCAGCAGTCACCCGGGACTACCGAAAGAGACCCAGTACTTC
TRBJ1-1 . TRBV4-1 . CASSQVGRGTEAFF TGCGCCAGCAGCCAAGTAGGCCGAGGGACTGAAGCTTTCTTT
TRBJ1-2 . TRBV30 . CAWSIDGYYGYTF TGTGCCTGGAGTATCGACGGGTACTATGGCTACACCTTC
TRBJ2-7 TRBD2 TRBV6-4 few CASSDRVAGAYEQYF TGTGCCAGCAGTGATAGGGTAGCGGGAGCTTACGAGCAGTACTTC
TRBJ1-6 . TRBV4-3 . CASSQDTLGSSYNSPLHF TGCGCCAGCAGCCAAGATACCCTAGGGAGCTCCTATAATTCACCCCTCCACTTT
TRBJ2-4 . TRBV7-6 few CASSLGASGKNIQYF TGTGCCAGCAGCTTAGGGGCCAGTGGCAAAAACATTCAGTACTTC
TRBJ2-6 TRBD1 TRBV5-1 . CASSFKTGQGTSGANVLTF TGCGCCAGCAGCTTTAAGACGGGACAGGGGACTTCTGGGGCCAACGTCCTGACTTTC
TRBJ2-4 . TRBV5-1 . CASSLAAWEAKNIQYF TGCGCCAGCAGCTTGGCGGCGTGGGAGGCCAAAAACATTCAGTACTTC
TRBJ2-1 TRBD2 TRBV14 . CASSQRGSGRSSYNEQFF TGTGCCAGCAGCCAAAGAGGTAGCGGGAGGAGCTCCTACAATGAGCAGTTCTTC
TRBJ2-1 . TRBV6-5 once CASSYSTGSPEFF TGTGCCAGCAGTTATTCTACAGGGTCTCCTGAATTCTTC
TRBJ2-1 TRBD2 TRBV25-1 . CASSDEAGAYNEQFF TGTGCCAGCAGTGATGAAGCGGGGGCGTACAATGAGCAGTTCTTC
TRBJ1-5 . TRBV6-5 . CASRAGSNQPQHF TGTGCCAGCAGAGCCGGGAGCAATCAGCCCCAGCATTTT
TRBJ2-1 . TRBV7-2 . CASRRGGISYNEQFF TGTGCCAGTCGTAGGGGTGGGATCTCCTACAATGAGCAGTTCTTC
TRBJ2-3 TRBD2 TRBV9 . CASSVGLAGARTDTQYF TGTGCCAGCAGCGTAGGTCTAGCGGGAGCACGCACAGATACGCAGTATTTT
TRBJ1-2 . TRBV7-2 . CASSLAAGVNGYTF TGTGCCAGCAGCTTAGCGGCAGGGGTCAATGGCTACACCTTC
TRBJ2-2 . TRBV4-2 . CASSPRDRNTGELFF TGTGCCAGCAGCCCGCGGGACAGGAACACCGGGGAGCTGTTTTTT
TRBJ1-4 TRBD1 TRBV30 few CAWSAGTVEKLFF TGTGCCTGGAGCGCCGGGACAGTTGAAAAACTGTTTTTT
TRBJ1-1 . TRBV19 . CASSKYSDSNTEAFF TGTGCCAGTAGTAAATATAGTGACAGCAACACTGAAGCTTTCTTT
TRBJ1-1 TRBD1 TRBV7-9 . CASSANRGTEAFF TGTGCCAGCAGCGCCAACAGGGGCACTGAAGCTTTCTTT
TRBJ1-1 . TRBV25-1 . CASGLLAGSEAFF TGTGCCAGCGGCCTTTTGGCGGGTTCTGAAGCTTTCTTT
TRBJ1-1 . TRBV29-1 . CSVDNYVGKNEAFF TGCAGCGTTGATAACTACGTAGGCAAGAACGAAGCTTTCTTT
TRBJ2-7 . TRBV7-2 . CASSFSIARDTPYEQYF TGTGCCAGCAGCTTCAGCATCGCCCGGGACACTCCCTACGAGCAGTACTTC
TRBJ1-2 TRBD1 TRBV30 . CAWTTGGIGYTF TGTGCCTGGACCACAGGGGGCATCGGCTACACCTTC
TRBJ2-1 TRBD1 TRBV4-1 . CASSPRQGLNNEQFF TGCGCCAGCAGCCCCCGACAGGGTCTAAACAATGAGCAGTTCTTC
TRBJ1-1 . TRBV6-1 few CASSEAPGGFGTEAFF TGTGCCAGCAGTGAAGCCCCCGGGGGATTCGGCACTGAAGCTTTCTTT
TRBJ2-4 TRBD1 TRBV6-8 . CASLSVLVARDSRAIQYF TGTGCCAGCCTCAGCGTCCTGGTGGCCCGGGACAGCAGAGCCATTCAGTACTTC
TRBJ2-3 . TRBV4-3 . CASSPIVQGTDTQYF TGCGCCAGCAGCCCAATTGTGCAGGGCACAGATACGCAGTATTTT
TRBJ2-3 TRBD2 TRBV28 few CASSSLAGGVDTQYF TGTGCCAGCAGTTCCTTAGCGGGAGGGGTAGATACGCAGTATTTT
TRBJ1-1 . TRBV13 . CASSLNHASSTEAFF TGTGCCAGCAGCTTAAATCACGCGTCTTCGACTGAAGCTTTCTTT